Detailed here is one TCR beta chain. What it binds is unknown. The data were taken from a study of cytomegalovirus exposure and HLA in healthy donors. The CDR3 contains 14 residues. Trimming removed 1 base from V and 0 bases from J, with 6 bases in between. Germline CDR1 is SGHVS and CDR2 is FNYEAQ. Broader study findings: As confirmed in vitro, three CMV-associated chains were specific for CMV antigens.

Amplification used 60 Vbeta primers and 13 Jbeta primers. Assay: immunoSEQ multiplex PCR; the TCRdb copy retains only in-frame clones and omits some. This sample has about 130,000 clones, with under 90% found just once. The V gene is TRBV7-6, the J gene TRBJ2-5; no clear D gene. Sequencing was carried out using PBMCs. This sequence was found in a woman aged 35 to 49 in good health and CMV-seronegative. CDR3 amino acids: CASSLVAYQETQYF. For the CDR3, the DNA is TGTGCCAGCAGCTTAGTTGCGTACCAAGAGACCCAGTACTTC. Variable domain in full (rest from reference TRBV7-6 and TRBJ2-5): GAGVSQSPRYKVTKRGQDVALRCDPISGHVSLYWYRQALGQGPEFLTYFNYEAQQDKSGLPNDRFSAERPEGSISTLTIQRTEQRDSAMYRCASSLVAYQETQYFGPGTRLLVL.